This T cell receptor (beta chain) came from a study of T cells in Graves' hyperthyroidism and ophthalmopathy (dated by TCRdb to about 2019). A note on the overall study: Peripheral blood samples were taken at initial diagnosis, before any treatment was given. A discovery cohort of roughly 100 patients, roughly 45 with Graves' ophthalmopathy and more than 55 with stable Graves' hyperthyroidism, was used to find distinguishing TCR V-J signatures. Prospective prediction of ophthalmopathy was tested in an independent validation cohort of approximately 19 hyperthyroidism patients and 17 patients who later progressed to ophthalmopathy. For training and testing, the 100 or so patients in the discovery cohort were randomly divided in a 7:3 ratio. In addition, the study compared T-cell repertoires in thyroid tissue and in blood from several Graves' hyperthyroidism patients. Once sampling was done, hyperthyroidism patients were given methimazole at a starting dose of 30 mg daily, whereas ophthalmopathy patients were given high-dose intravenous methylprednisolone. TCR Vbeta CDR3 sequencing of some 140 peripheral blood samples (under 45 ophthalmopathy, roughly 72 hyperthyroidism and roughly 17 progressor patients) is reported in the paper.

This clonotype was observed at least ten times. Its antigen is currently not known. Per-base quality was not reported, and no clone a single base away is much larger than it. Amplification of TCR beta CDR3 regions was carried out from RNA transcripts. For the first round of RT-PCR on the TCR CDR3, the HTBI primer set was used together with the Qiagen OneStep RT-PCR kit. Libraries were constructed in a second round of multiplex PCR, after which size selection and purification were performed. Sequencing of the libraries was done on an Illumina HiSeq2000 using paired-end 100 bp reads. Regarding the original processing steps: SOAPnuke was used to process the raw data, removing reads that contained adapters or uncalled bases, had a mean Phred below 15, or lacked an exact match to the constant primer or identifier. High-quality paired reads were merged with COPE v1.2.5, and unique nucleotide sequences were defined as clonotypes. Clonotypes were aligned to IMGT TRBV, TRBD and TRBJ reference segments using MiTCR v1.1. Analysis was restricted to V-J combinations with a frequency above 0.0001, which covered just over 98% of repertoires. A TCS score was defined as the ratio between F50 (clonal expansion) and ExV (chaos), using BLOSUM62-based TCRdist between CDR3 peptides within each V-J. Welch's t-statistics and random forest reduced around 550 V-J features to roughly 13, which were used in a naive Bayes classifier (R e1071). TCRdb ran its own pipeline on the public reads, namely fastp trimming at Q25 and MiXCR clone calling, and kept in-frame beta chains. All rows with the same CDR3 protein become a single entry with the most common DNA and genes. The V and J calls were determined by TCRdb, not by the authors. Within this sample are more than 350,000 distinct CDR3 sequences, with roughly 15% of them counted one time only. The ten top clones hold 30% to 40% of the sample.

The paper as a whole reports these results and caveats: Sample size was not statistically predetermined, and blinding of investigators to group allocation was not performed. Most expanded thyroid clonotypes (frequency above 0.001) were also detected in blood, a finding suggesting that blood repertoires may reflect thyroid immune responses. In validation, the model predicted progression to ophthalmopathy a median of approximately 6.6 months before onset, with over 55% sensitivity and roughly 77% specificity. In cross-validation, a model built on a 13 V-J signature told ophthalmopathy apart from stable hyperthyroidism with approximately 90% sensitivity and roughly 81% specificity, and in testing the same model reached 80%/75%.

Hyperthyroidism patients were newly diagnosed, had a disease duration of under 2 months, and were aged 18 to 65 years. Patients with uncontrolled infections, other autoimmune diseases, pregnancy or lactation were excluded. Clinical symptoms, serum thyroxine and TRAb, thyroid ultrasound, and orbital computed tomography formed the basis for the diagnoses. Blood from progressor patients was drawn when they were first diagnosed with hyperthyroidism, before any ophthalmopathy symptoms appeared. PBMCs were separated from roughly 9.6 ml of fresh peripheral blood using Ficoll-Paque density gradient centrifugation. Progressor patients were defined as those initially diagnosed with Graves' hyperthyroidism in whom ophthalmopathy developed during follow-up. Trizol reagent was used to extract total RNA, and RNA quality was then checked on an Agilent 2100 Bioanalyzer. The TCR sequence derives from a woman aged 25 to 39 with Graves' hyperthyroidism that later progressed to Graves' ophthalmopathy. The specimen was blood.

The sequence in DNA is TGTGCCAGCAGTTTACTTACTAGCGGGGGGGCAACAGATACGCAGTATTTT. Its protein reads: CASSLLTSGGATDTQYF. The chain is assembled from TRBV27 and TRBJ2-3; 13 central bases correspond to TRBD2. The CDR3 has 17 amino acids, counting the end cysteine and phenylalanine. Only CDR3 DNA remains: 51 bases, in frame from the first base. The germline V gene (reference sequence) provides CDR1 MNHEY and CDR2 SMNVEV. Trimmed from V: 2 bases; trimmed from J: 3 bases; junction bases lacking a gene match: 5.